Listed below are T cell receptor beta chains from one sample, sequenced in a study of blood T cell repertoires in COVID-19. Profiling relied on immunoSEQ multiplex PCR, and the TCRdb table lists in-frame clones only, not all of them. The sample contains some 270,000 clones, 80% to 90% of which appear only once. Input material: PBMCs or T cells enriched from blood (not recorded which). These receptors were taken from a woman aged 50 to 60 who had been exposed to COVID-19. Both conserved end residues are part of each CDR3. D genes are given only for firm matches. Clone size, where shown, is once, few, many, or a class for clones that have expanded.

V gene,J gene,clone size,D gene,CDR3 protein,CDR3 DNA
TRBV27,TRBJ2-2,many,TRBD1,CASRRTGDYGELFF,TGTGCCAGCCGCAGGACAGGGGACTACGGGGAGCTGTTTTTT
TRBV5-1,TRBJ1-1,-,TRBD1,CASSPGGNTEAFF,TGCGCCAGCAGCCCAGGGGGAAACACTGAAGCTTTCTTT
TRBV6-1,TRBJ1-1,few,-,CASSESSEAFF,TGTGCCAGCAGTGAATCTTCTGAAGCTTTCTTT
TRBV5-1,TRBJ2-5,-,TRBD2,CASSRDSGGEETQYF,TGCGCCAGCAGCCGGGATAGCGGGGGCGAAGAGACCCAGTACTTC
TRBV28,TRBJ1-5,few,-,CASSLGGGIQPQHF,TGTGCCAGCAGTTTAGGGGGAGGAATTCAGCCCCAGCATTTT
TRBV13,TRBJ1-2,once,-,CASSLGSGYGYTF,TGTGCCAGCAGCTTAGGATCCGGCTATGGCTACACCTTC
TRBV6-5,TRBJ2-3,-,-,CASNANGVRGDTQYF,TGTGCCAGCAATGCTAACGGGGTTAGAGGAGATACGCAGTATTTT
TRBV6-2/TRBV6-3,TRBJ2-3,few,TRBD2,CASSELAGAWSDTQYF,TGTGCCAGCAGTGAGCTAGCGGGGGCGTGGTCAGATACGCAGTATTTT
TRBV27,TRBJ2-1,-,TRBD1,CASSFEVPTGTVYNEQFF,TGTGCCAGCAGTTTTGAGGTCCCAACCGGGACAGTATACAATGAGCAGTTCTTC
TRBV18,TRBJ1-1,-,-,CASSPTGGTEAFF,TGTGCCAGCTCACCTACAGGCGGCACTGAAGCTTTCTTT
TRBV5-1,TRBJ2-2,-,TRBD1,CASSSGTATGELFF,TGCGCCAGCAGCTCCGGGACAGCTACCGGGGAGCTGTTTTTT
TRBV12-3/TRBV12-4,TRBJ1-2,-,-,CASSGGSYGYTF,TGTGCCAGCAGTGGGGGCAGCTATGGCTACACCTTC
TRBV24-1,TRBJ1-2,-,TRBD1,CATSALQGGHYGYTF,TGTGCCACCAGTGCTCTACAGGGGGGCCACTATGGCTACACCTTC
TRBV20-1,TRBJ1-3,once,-,CSASGEGINTIYF,TGCAGTGCTAGTGGCGAGGGAATAAACACCATATATTTT
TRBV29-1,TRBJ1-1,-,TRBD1,CSVRRTGQKNTEAFF,TGCAGCGTTCGGCGGACAGGCCAAAAGAACACTGAAGCTTTCTTT
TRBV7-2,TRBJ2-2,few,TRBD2,CASSPHPSGLGELFF,TGTGCCAGCAGCCCCCACCCTAGCGGTCTAGGGGAGCTGTTTTTT
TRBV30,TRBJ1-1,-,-,CAWIDSYTEAFF,TGTGCCTGGATTGACAGCTACACTGAAGCTTTCTTT
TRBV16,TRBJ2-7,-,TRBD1,CASSRTGTGGSKQYF,TGTGCCAGCAGCCGCACCGGGACAGGGGGCTCTAAGCAGTACTTC
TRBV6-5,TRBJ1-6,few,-,CASGGYNSPLHF,TGTGCCAGCGGGGGGTATAATTCACCCCTCCACTTT
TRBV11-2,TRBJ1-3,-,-,CASSFGQTFSGNTIYF,TGTGCCAGCAGCTTCGGACAGACCTTCTCTGGAAACACCATATATTTT
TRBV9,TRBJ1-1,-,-,CASSPPGLLNTEAFF,TGTGCCAGCAGCCCCCCGGGTTTATTGAACACTGAAGCTTTCTTT
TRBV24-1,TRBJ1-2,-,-,CATSDSRGAAGYTF,TGTGCCACCAGTGATTCGCGGGGGGCCGCTGGCTACACCTTC
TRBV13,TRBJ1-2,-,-,CASSLQDFNYGYTF,TGTGCCAGCAGCTTACAGGACTTTAACTATGGCTACACCTTC
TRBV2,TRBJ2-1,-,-,CASSELNEQFF,TGTGCCAGCAGTGAACTCAATGAGCAGTTCTTC
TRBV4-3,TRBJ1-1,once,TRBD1,CASSQVGTVNTEAFF,TGCGCCAGCAGCCAAGTCGGGACAGTGAACACTGAAGCTTTCTTT
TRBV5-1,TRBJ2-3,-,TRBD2,CASSLGLAGRTDTQYF,TGCGCCAGCAGCTTGGGACTAGCGGGGCGTACAGATACGCAGTATTTT
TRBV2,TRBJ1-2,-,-,CASSETGIYGYTF,TGTGCCAGCAGTGAGACAGGCATCTATGGCTACACCTTC
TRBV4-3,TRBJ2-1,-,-,CASSQDEHRAYNTHEQFF,TGCGCCAGCAGCCAAGATGAGCACAGGGCTTATAATACCCATGAGCAGTTCTTC
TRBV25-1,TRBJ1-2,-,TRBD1,CASSEPDRTNYGYTF,TGTGCCAGCAGTGAACCGGACAGGACTAACTATGGCTACACCTTC
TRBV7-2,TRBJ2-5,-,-,CASSVEGLQETQYF,TGTGCCAGCAGCGTGGAGGGACTTCAAGAGACCCAGTACTTC
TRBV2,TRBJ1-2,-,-,CASSAVDGYTF,TGTGCCAGCAGCGCCGTAGATGGCTACACCTTC
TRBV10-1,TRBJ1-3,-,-,CASSDLYGNTIYF,TGCGCCAGCAGTGACTTGTATGGAAACACCATATATTTT
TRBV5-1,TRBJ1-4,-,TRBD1,CASSLGGQGPEKLFF,TGCGCCAGCAGCTTGGGGGGACAGGGTCCCGAAAAACTGTTTTTT
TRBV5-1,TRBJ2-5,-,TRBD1,CASSGTEPIETQYF,TGCGCCAGCAGTGGGACAGAGCCCATAGAGACCCAGTACTTC
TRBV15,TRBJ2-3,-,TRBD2,CATSRGSLAGDTQYF,TGTGCCACCAGCAGAGGTTCTCTAGCGGGAGATACGCAGTATTTT
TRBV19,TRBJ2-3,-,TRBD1,CASSRQGFGADTQYF,TGTGCCAGTAGTAGACAGGGATTTGGCGCAGATACGCAGTATTTT
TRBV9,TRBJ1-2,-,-,CASSVEAEVTYGYTF,TGTGCCAGCAGCGTAGAGGCGGAGGTCACCTATGGCTACACCTTC
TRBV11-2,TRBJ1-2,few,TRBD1,CASSLGPRTGYGYTF,TGTGCCAGCAGCTTAGGCCCCAGGACAGGCTATGGCTACACCTTC
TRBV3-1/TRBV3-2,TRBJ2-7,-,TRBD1,CASSQDRWTGNHEQYF,TGTGCCAGCAGCCAAGATCGTTGGACAGGGAATCACGAGCAGTACTTC
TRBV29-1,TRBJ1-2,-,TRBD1,CSVEDGTGGRRGYTF,TGCAGCGTTGAAGATGGGACAGGGGGACGGAGAGGCTACACCTTC